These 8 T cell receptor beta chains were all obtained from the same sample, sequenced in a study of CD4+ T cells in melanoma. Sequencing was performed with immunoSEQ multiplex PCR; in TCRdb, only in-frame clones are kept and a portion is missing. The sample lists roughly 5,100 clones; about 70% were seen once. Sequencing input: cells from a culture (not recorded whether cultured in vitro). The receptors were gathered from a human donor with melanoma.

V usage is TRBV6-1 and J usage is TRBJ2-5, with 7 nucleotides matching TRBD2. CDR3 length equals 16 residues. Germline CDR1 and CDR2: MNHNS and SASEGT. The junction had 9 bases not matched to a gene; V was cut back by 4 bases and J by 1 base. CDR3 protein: CASSASAGPSQETQYF. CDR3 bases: TGTGCCAGCAGTGCCTCAGCGGGACCCAGCCAAGAGACCCAGTACTTC.

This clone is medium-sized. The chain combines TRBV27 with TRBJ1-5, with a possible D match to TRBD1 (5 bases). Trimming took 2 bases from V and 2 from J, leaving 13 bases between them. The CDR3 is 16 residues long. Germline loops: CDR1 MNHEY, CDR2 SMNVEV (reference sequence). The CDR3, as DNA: TGTGCCAGCAGTTTAAAAGGGGAGGTGCGCAATCAGCCCCAGCATTTT. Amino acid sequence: CASSLKGEVRNQPQHF.

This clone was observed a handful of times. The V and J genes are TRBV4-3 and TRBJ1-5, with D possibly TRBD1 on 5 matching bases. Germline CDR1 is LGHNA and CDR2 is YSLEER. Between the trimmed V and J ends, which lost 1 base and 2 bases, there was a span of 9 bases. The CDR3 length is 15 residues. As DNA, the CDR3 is TGCGCCAGCAGCCAAGTCGTGGGGGGCAATCAGCCCCAGCATTTT. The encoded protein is CASSQVVGGNQPQHF.

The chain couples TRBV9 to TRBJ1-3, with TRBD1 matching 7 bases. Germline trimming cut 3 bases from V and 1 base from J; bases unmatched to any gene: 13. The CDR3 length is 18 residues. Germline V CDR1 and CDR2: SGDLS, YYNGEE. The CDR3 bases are TGTGCCAGCAGCGCTCGTGGGCAGGGGGACTCATCTGGAAACACCATATATTTT. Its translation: CASSARGQGDSSGNTIYF.

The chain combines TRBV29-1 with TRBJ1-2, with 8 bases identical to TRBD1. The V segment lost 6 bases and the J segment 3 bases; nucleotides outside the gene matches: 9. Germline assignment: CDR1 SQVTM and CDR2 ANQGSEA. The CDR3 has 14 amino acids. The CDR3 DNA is TGCAGCGTCCCCCCGGGACAGGCCGACTATGGCTACACCTTC. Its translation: CSVPPGQADYGYTF. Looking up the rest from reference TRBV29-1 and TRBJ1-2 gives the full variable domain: SAVISQKPSRDICQRGTSLTIQCQVDSQVTMMFWYRQQPGQSLTLIATANQGSEATYESGFVIDKFPISRPNLTFSTLTVSNMSPEDSSIYLCSVPPGQADYGYTFGSGTRLTVV.

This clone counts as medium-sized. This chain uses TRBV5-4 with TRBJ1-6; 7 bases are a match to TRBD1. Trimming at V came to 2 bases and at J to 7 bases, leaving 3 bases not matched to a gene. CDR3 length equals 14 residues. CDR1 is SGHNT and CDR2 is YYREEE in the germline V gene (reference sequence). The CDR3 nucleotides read TGTGCCAGCAGCTTCCAGGGGGAGAATTCACCCCTCCACTTT. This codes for CASSFQGENSPLHF.

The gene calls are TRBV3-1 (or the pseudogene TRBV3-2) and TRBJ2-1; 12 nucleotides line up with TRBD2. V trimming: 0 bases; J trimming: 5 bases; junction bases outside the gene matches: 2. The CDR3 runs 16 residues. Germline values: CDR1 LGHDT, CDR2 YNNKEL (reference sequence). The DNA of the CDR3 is TGTGCCAGCAGCCAAGATTCTAGCGGGGGGGACAATGAGCAGTTCTTC. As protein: CASSQDSSGGDNEQFF.

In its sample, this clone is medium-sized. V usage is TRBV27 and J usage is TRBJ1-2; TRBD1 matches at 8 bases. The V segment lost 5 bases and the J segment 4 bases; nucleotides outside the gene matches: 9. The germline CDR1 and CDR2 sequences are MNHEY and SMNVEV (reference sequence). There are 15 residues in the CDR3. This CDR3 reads CASSPQGAVGYGYTF. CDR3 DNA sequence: TGTGCCAGCAGTCCTCAGGGGGCGGTTGGCTATGGCTACACCTTC.